The clone carrying this T cell receptor beta chain has a count of ten or more. Its specificity is unknown. Per germline, CDR1 MNHEY and CDR2 SVGAGI. The CDR3 is 15 residues long. Trimming shortened V by 6 bases and J by 5 bases, and 16 bases separated the two germline ends. Samples came from axillary lymph nodes draining the breast cancer. These data are taken from a study of breast tumors, draining lymph nodes, adjacent tissues. Regarding the study as a whole: Tumors had less TCR diversity than lymph nodes, more than nontumor tissue. Data only fit, rather than demonstrated, lymph node origin of most tumor T cells. Findings are consistent with lymph node origin and intratumoral expansion of most tumor T cells.

Using its own MiXCR run on the multiplex PCR reads, TCRdb lists one record per CDR3 protein. Of some 130,000 distinct CDR3 sequences in the sample, around 21% were seen once. The rearrangement links TRBV6-5 to TRBJ2-2, with D perhaps matching TRBD1 (6 bases). Sequencing used axillary lymph node tissue. The TCR originated in a female donor with breast cancer. Some clones in this sample may be carry-over from other donors' samples. The CDR3 loop reads CASRSGQSRTGELFF. CDR3 nucleotide sequence: TGTGCCAGCAGATCCGGACAGAGCCGAACCGGGGAGCTGTTTTTT.